These 9 T cell receptor beta chains originate from one sample sequenced in a study of shared clonotypes between healthy human individuals. Only in-frame clones appear in the TCRdb table, and some are missing; sequencing was by immunoSEQ multiplex PCR. Of 450,000 to 550,000 clones detected, 75% to 85% appear once; the ten largest clones hold 13%. The sequencing sample was made of PBMCs. Receptors originate from a woman between 35 and 50 years old in good health. Some clones in this sample may be carry-over from other donors' samples.

The chain uses TRBV28 and TRBJ2-1, with 15 nucleotides matching TRBD2. Germline CDR1 and CDR2: MDHEN and SYDVKM. V lost 5 bases to trimming and J lost 4 bases; unmatched junction nucleotides: 12. This CDR3 comprises 19 residues. CDR3 amino acids: CASSTMGTSGRYGYNEQFF. The CDR3 DNA reads as TGTGCCAGCAGTACGATGGGGACTAGCGGGAGGTATGGGTACAATGAGCAGTTCTTC.

This clone was observed once. The chain recombines TRBV5-1 with TRBJ2-3; 11 nucleotides match TRBD2. The V segment lost 4 bases and the J segment 2 bases; nucleotides outside the gene matches: 9. Looked up from germline, CDR1 is SGHRS and CDR2 is YFSETQ. The CDR3 length is 17 residues. The DNA for the CDR3 is TGCGCCAGCAGCCGCCGGACTAGCGGGCCGATCACAGATACGCAGTATTTT. Residues: CASSRRTSGPITDTQYF.

This chain uses TRBV7-3 with TRBJ2-2; 9 positions agree with TRBD1. The CDR3 covers 15 residues. The V gene's germline CDR1 is SGHTA and CDR2 FQGTGA. V shed 5 bases and J 1 base; nucleotides not matched to a gene: 2. The CDR3 loop is CASSPTGGNTGELFF. The CDR3 nucleotides read TGTGCCAGCAGCCCGACAGGGGGGAACACCGGGGAGCTGTTTTTT.

This sequence joins TRBV7-9 and TRBJ2-7; 11 positions agree with TRBD1. The ends lost 5 bases at V and 4 bases at J; junction bases unmatched: 7. The V gene's germline CDR1 is SEHNR and CDR2 FQNEAQ (reference sequence). CDR3 size: 15 residues. The CDR3 region is CASSPLGQGVYEQYF. CDR3 nucleotide sequence: TGTGCCAGCAGCCCTCTGGGACAGGGGGTATACGAGCAGTACTTC.

This chain connects TRBV27 to TRBJ2-1, with 7 nucleotides matching TRBD2. Trimming removed 2 bases from V and 4 bases from J; junction bases left unmatched: 8. This CDR3 spans 16 amino acids. Germline V gene data show CDR1 as MNHEY and CDR2 as SMNVEV (reference sequence). The CDR3 region has the DNA TGTGCCAGCAGTTTACCCGTGGGGGGGGGTTACAATGAGCAGTTCTTC. Protein sequence: CASSLPVGGGYNEQFF.

This chain connects TRBV5-4 to TRBJ2-2; 12 bases match TRBD1. V dropped 4 bases and J dropped 4; count of bases not matched to a gene: 8. This CDR3 has 17 amino acids. The germline V gene encodes CDR1 SGHNT and CDR2 YYREEE (reference sequence). CDR3 loop: CASSQPGQGAVTGELFF. The CDR3 DNA reads TGTGCCAGCAGCCAACCGGGACAGGGGGCAGTCACCGGGGAGCTGTTTTTT.

The CDR3 protein is CAIRSERAGGNTIYF. The CDR3 DNA sequence: TGTGCCATCAGGAGTGAGAGGGCTGGGGGAAACACCATATATTTT. This chain links TRBV10-3 with TRBJ1-3; no clear D gene. Germline-derived CDR1 and CDR2 are ENHRY and SYGVKD. This CDR3 contains 15 residues. V was pared by 6 bases and J by 4 bases, with 16 bases between.

The sample holds a few counts of this clone. The chain recombines TRBV9 with TRBJ2-7; 7 bases line up with TRBD2. The V gene end was trimmed by 0 bases and the J gene end by 3 bases; junction bases not matched to a gene: 3. Germline V gives CDR1 SGDLS, CDR2 YYNGEE. CDR3 length: 14 residues. The CDR3 sequence: CASSVGLAVYEQYF. The CDR3 DNA follows: TGTGCCAGCAGCGTAGGGCTAGCGGTCTACGAGCAGTACTTC.

The J gene is TRBJ2-6, the V gene TRBV7-9; TRBD2 is a possible D gene (5 bases). Per germline, CDR1 SEHNR and CDR2 FQNEAQ (reference sequence). CDR3 length: 15 amino acids. The V gene lost 2 bases and the J gene lost 6 bases, with 11 bases spanning the gap. DNA of the CDR3: TGTGCCAGCAGCTTACGGCGGGTTGAGGCCAACGTCCTGACTTTC. This gives the protein CASSLRRVEANVLTF.